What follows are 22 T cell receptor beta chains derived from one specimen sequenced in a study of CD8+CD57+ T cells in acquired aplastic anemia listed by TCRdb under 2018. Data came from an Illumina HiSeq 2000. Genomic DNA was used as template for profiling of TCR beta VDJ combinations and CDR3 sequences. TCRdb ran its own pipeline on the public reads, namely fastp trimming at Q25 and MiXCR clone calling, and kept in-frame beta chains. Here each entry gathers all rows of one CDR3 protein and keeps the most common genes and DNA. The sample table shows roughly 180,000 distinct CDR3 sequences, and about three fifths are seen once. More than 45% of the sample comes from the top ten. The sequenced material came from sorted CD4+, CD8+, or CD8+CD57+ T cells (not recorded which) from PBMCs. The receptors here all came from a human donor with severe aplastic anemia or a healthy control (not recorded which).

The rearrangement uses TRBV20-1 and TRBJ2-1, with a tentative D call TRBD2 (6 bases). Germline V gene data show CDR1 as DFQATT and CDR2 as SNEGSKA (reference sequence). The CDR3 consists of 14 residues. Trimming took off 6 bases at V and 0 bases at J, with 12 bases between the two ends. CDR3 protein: CSARRESSYNEQFF. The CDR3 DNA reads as TGCAGTGCCAGACGGGAGAGCTCCTACAATGAGCAGTTCTTC.

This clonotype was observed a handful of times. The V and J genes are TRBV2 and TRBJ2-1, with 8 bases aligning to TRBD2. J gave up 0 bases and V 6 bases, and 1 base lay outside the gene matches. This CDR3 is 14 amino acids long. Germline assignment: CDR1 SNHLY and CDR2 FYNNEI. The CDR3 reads CASSGTSSYNEQFF. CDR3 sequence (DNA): TGTGCCAGCAGCGGGACTAGCTCCTACAATGAGCAGTTCTTC.

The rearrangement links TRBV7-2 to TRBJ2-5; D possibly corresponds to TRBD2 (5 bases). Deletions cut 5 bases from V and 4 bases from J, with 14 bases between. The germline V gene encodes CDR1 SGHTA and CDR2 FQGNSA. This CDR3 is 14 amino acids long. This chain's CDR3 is CASSLRTWGETQYF. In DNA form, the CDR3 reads TGTGCCAGCAGCCTCCGGACTTGGGGAGAGACCCAGTACTTC. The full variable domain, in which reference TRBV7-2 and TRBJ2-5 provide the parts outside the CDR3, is GAGVSQSPSNKVTEKGKDVELRCDPISGHTALYWYRQSLGQGLEFLIYFQGNSAPDKSGLPSDRFSAERTGGSVSTLTIQRTQQEDSAVYLCASSLRTWGETQYFGPGTRLLVL.

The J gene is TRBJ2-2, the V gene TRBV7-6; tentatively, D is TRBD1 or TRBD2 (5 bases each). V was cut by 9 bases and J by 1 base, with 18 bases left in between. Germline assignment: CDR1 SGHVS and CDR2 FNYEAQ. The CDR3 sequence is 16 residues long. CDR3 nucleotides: TGTGCCAGTTTAGGCCTGGGACGCATGAACACCGGGGAGCTGTTTTTT. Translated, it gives CASLGLGRMNTGELFF.

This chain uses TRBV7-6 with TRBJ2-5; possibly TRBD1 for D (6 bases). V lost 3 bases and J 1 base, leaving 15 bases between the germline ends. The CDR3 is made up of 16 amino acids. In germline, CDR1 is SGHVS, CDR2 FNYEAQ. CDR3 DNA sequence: TGTGCCAGCAGCTTCGGACAGACTTATTCCCAAGAGACCCAGTACTTC. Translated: CASSFGQTYSQETQYF.

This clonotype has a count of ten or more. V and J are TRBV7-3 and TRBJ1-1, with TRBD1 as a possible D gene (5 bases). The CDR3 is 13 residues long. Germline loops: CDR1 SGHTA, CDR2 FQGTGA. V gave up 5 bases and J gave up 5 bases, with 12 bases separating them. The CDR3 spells CASSPHGGTEAFF. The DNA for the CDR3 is TGTGCCAGCAGCCCCCACGGGGGAACTGAAGCTTTCTTT.

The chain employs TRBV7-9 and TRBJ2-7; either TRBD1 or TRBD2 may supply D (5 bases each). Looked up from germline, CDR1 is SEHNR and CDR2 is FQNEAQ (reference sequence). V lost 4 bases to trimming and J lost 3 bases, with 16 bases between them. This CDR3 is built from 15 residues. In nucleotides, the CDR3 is TGTGCCAGCAGCTCGCCGGAGGCAGGGCGCTACGAGCAGTACTTC. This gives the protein CASSSPEAGRYEQYF.

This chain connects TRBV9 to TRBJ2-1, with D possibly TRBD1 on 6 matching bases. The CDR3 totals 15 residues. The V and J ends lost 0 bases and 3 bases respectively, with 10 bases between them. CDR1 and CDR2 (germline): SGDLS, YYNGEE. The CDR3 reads CASSVGQGNYNEQFF. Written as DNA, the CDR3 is TGTGCCAGCAGCGTAGGCCAGGGGAACTACAATGAGCAGTTCTTC.

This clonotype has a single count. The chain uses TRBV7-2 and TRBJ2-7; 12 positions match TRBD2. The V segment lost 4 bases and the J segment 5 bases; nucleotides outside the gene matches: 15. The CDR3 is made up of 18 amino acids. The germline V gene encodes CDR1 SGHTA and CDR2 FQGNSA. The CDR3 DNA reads TGTGCCAGCAGCTCCCTAACGACTAGCGGGAGTCCCCCCCACGAGCAGTACTTC. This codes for CASSSLTTSGSPPHEQYF.

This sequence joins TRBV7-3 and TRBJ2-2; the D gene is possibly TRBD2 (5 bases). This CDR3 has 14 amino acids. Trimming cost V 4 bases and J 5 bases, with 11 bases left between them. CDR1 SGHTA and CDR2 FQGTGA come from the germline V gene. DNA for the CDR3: TGTGCCAGCAGCTCAGCAACGGGGACCGGGGAGCTGTTTTTT. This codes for CASSSATGTGELFF.

The CDR3 DNA sequence: TGTGCCAGCAGCCCCGCTTCCTACAATGAGCAGTTCTTC. Translating it yields CASSPASYNEQFF. The chain links TRBV9 to TRBJ2-1; no definite D call. Germline-derived CDR1 and CDR2 are SGDLS and YYNGEE. This CDR3 is built from 13 residues. The V end was cut by 4 bases, the J end by 1 base, with 6 bases between.

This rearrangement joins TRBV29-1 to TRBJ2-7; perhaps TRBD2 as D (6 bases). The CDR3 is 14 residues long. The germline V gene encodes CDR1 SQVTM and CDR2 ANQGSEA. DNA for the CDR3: TGCAGTGCTAGTTTACGGGAGACTAGATACGAGCAGTACTTC. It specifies CSASLRETRYEQYF.

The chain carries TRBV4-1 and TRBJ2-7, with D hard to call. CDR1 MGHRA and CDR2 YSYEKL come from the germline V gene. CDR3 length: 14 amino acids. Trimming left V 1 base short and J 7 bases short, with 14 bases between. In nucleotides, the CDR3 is TGCGCCAGCAGCCAAGCAGTAACCGGTTGGGAGCAGTACTTC. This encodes CASSQAVTGWEQYF.

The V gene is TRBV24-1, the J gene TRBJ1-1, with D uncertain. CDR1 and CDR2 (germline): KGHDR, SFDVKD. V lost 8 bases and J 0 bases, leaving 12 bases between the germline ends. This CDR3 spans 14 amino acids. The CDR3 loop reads CATMCREVNTEAFF. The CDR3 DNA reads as TGTGCCACCATGTGTCGGGAAGTGAACACTGAAGCTTTCTTT.

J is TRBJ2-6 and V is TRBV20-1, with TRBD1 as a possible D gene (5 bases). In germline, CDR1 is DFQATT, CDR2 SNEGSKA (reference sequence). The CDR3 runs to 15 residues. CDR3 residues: CSVIQDSWRANVLTF. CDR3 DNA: TGCAGCGTTATACAGGATTCCTGGAGGGCCAACGTCCTGACTTTC.

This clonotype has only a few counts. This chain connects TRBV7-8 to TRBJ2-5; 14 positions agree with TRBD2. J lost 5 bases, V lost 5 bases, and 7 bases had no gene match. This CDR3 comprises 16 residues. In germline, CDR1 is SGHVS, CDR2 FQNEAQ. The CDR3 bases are TGTGCCAGCAGCCTTAGGACTAGCGGGAGGCTTGAGACCCAGTACTTC. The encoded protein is CASSLRTSGRLETQYF.

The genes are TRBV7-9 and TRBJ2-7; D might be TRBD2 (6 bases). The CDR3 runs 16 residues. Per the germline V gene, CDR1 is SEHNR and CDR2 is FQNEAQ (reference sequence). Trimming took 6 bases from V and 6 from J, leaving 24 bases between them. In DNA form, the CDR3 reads TGTGCCAGCAGTCCTAGCGCGTCTCATTGGGGTAGCGAGCAGTACTTC. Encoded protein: CASSPSASHWGSEQYF.

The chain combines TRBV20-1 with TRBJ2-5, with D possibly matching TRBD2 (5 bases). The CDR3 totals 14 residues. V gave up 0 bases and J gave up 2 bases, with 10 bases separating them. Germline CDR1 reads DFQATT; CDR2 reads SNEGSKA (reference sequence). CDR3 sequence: CSARDPDWQETQYF. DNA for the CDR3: TGCAGTGCTAGAGATCCGGACTGGCAAGAGACCCAGTACTTC.

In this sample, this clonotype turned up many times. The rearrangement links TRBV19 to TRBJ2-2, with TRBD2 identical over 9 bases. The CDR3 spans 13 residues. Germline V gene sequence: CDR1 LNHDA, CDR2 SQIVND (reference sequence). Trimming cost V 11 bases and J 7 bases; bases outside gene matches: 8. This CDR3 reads CAAAGGAGGELFF. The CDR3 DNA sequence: TGTGCCGCCGCGGGGGGGGCGGGCGGGGAGCTGTTTTTT.

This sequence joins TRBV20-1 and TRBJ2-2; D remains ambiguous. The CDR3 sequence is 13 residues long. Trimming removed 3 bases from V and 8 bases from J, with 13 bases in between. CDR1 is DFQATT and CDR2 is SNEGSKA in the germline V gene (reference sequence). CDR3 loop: CSASQGIHGELFF. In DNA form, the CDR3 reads TGCAGTGCTAGTCAAGGGATTCATGGGGAGCTGTTTTTT.

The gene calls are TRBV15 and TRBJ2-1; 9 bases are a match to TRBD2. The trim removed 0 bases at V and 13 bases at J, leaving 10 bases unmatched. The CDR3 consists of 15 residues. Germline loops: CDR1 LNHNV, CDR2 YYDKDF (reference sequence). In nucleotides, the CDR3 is TGTGCCACCAGCAGAGATACCCTAGCGGGGCTACTCCAGTTCTTC. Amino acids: CATSRDTLAGLLQFF.

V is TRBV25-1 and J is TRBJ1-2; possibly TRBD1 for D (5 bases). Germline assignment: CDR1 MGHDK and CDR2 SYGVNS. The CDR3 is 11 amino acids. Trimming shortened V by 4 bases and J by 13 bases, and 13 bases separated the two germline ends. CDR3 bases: TGTGCCAGCAGTGCTGGACACAGCAGCACCTTC. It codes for CASSAGHSSTF.